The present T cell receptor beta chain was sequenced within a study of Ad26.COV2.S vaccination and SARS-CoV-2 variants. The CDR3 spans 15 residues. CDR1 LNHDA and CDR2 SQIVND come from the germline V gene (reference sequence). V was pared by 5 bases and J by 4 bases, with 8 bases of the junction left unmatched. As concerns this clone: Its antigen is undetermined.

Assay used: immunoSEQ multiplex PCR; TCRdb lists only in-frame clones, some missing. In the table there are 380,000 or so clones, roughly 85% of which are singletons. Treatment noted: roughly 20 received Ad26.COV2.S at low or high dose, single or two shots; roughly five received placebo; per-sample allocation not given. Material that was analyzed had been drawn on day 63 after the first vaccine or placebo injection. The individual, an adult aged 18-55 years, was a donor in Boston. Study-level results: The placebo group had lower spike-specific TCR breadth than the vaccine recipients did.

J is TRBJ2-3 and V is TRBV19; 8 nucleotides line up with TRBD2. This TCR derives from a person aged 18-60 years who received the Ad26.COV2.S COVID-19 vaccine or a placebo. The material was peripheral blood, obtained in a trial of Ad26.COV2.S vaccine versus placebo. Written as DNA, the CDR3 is TGTGCCAGTAGTCGGGTAGCGGGGCCGGCAGATACGCAGTATTTT. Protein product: CASSRVAGPADTQYF.